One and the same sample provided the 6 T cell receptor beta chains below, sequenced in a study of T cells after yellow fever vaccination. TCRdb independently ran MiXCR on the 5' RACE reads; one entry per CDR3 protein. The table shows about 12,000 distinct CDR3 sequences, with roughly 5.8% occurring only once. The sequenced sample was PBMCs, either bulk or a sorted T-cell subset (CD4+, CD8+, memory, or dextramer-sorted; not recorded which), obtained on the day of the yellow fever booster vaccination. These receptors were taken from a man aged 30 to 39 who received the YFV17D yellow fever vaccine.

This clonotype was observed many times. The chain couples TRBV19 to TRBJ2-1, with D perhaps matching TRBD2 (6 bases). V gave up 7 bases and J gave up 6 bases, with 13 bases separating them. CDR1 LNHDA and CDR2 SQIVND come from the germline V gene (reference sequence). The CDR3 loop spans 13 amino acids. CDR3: CASTPDGGNEQFF. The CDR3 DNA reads TGTGCCAGTACTCCCGACGGGGGCAATGAGCAGTTCTTC.

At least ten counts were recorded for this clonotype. This CDR3 reads CASSPGLADTQYF. In DNA form, the CDR3 reads TGTGCCAGCAGCCCCGGGTTGGCAGATACGCAGTATTTT. The chain uses TRBV3-1 and TRBJ2-3; D remains ambiguous. V was pared by 4 bases and J by 4 bases, with 9 bases between. There are 13 residues in the CDR3. Germline assignment: CDR1 LGHDT and CDR2 YNNKEL (reference sequence).

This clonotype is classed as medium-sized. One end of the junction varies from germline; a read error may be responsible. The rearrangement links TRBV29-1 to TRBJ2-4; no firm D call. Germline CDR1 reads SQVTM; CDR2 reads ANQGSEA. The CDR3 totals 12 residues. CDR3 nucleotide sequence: TGCAGCGTTGAAGATGTGATCCGGGCTGATGACTTC. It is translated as CSVEDVIRADDF. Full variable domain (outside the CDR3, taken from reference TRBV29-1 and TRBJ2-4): SAVISQKPSRDICQRGTSLTIQCQVDSQVTMMFWYRQQPGQSLTLIATANQGSEATYESGFVIDKFPISRPNLTFSTLTVSNMSPEDSSIYLCSVEDVIRADDFGAGTRLSVL.

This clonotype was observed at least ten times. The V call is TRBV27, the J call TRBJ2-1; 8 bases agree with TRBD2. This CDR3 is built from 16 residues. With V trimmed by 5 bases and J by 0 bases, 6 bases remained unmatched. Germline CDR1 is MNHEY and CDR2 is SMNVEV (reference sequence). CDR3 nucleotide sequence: TGTGCCAGCAGTGATTTACTAGCGGACTCCTACAATGAGCAGTTCTTC. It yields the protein CASSDLLADSYNEQFF.

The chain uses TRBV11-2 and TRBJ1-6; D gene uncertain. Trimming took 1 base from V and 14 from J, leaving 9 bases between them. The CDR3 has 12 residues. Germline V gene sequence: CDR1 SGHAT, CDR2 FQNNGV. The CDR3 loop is CASSLVLSALHF. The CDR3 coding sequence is TGTGCCAGCAGCTTAGTTTTGTCGGCCCTCCACTTT.

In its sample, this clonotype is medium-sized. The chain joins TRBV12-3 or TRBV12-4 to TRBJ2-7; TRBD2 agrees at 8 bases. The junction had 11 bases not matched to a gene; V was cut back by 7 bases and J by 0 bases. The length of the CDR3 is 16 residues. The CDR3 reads CASTLSAGGHSYEQYF. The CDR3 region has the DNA TGTGCCAGCACCCTATCCGCGGGGGGCCACTCCTACGAGCAGTACTTC.